A single TCR beta chain is shown here with its context. The CDR3 end shows no conserved phenylalanine or tryptophan, and so a read error is likely. The DNA is omitted, as the CDR3 cannot be located on it reliably, and the CDR3 follows TCRdb's listing. The data were taken from a study of shared clonotypes between healthy human individuals. TCRdb's copy holds only in-frame clones and misses some; the assay was immunoSEQ multiplex PCR. Of over 400,000 clones listed, roughly 80% are singletons. Only Caucasian adults living in Nashville, Tennessee made up the donor group. The origin of this receptor is a woman in her thirties or forties in good health. Some clones in this sample may be carry-over from other donors' samples. The sample taken for sequencing was PBMCs.

CDR3: CASSETGGRLADI. This rearrangement joins TRBV6-1 to TRBJ2-7; the table's D call, TRBD2, has no DNA check behind it. The germline V gene encodes CDR1 MNHNS and CDR2 SASEGT. The CDR3 numbers 13 amino acids, ends counted.